A selection of T cell receptor beta chains follows, all from one sample in a study of CXCR3-negative and CXCR3-positive naive CD8 T cells. TCRdb derives one entry per CDR3 protein from the 5' RACE reads, leaving out DNA. The sample totals 150,000 to 170,000 distinct CDR3 sequences; its top ten clones hold less than 0.55%. Input material: naive CXCR3+ CD8+ T cells from blood. Source of these receptors: a human donor in good health. Some clones in this sample may be carry-over from other donors' samples. Each CDR3 is given with its conserved first and last residue.

j_call v_call cdr3_aa
TRBJ2-1 TRBV29-1 CSVEGGTGSLYYNEQFF
TRBJ2-1 TRBV27 CASSSQREYEQFF
TRBJ2-7 TRBV7-2 CASNRVVGPNYEQYF
TRBJ2-7 TRBV7-9 CASSPRTVYEQYF
TRBJ2-1 TRBV6-6 CASSYTRGGAVDNEQFF
TRBJ2-5 TRBV28 CASRYRQGALAETQYF
TRBJ2-1 TRBV29-1 CSVEAQASSYNEQFF
TRBJ2-5 TRBV11-2 CASSLEPQETQYF
TRBJ2-7 TRBV7-9 CASSRAIGESSYEQYF
TRBJ2-1 TRBV14 CASSQGWDSASRNNEQFF
TRBJ2-3 TRBV12-3/TRBV12-4 CASIERATDTQYF
TRBJ2-7 TRBV5-1 CASRPDRGQGPYEQYF
TRBJ1-1 TRBV29-1 CSVVRRNTEAFF
TRBJ2-7 TRBV29-1 CSVEGDDYEQYF
TRBJ1-6 TRBV7-2 CASSLEGRGTVYNSPLHF
TRBJ1-1 TRBV5-1 CASSLTTGDTEAFF
TRBJ2-1 TRBV19 CASRDGRPDNEQFF
TRBJ2-2 TRBV5-6 CASGWNYPGELFF
TRBJ2-5 TRBV3-1 CASSQEDRMRETQYF
TRBJ2-2 TRBV28 CASSLTRAQGELFF
TRBJ2-7 TRBV29-1 CSVEEADSYEQYF
TRBJ1-5 TRBV25-1 CASSESEWAAQHF
TRBJ1-6 TRBV7-8 CASSLHESSYNSPLHF
TRBJ2-7 TRBV7-8 CASTLGGLDEQYF
TRBJ1-1 TRBV7-2 CASSFTGTGDKAFF
TRBJ2-2 TRBV6-5 CASSYHTSGVGELFF
TRBJ2-2 TRBV29-1 CSVRGRAPNTGELFF
TRBJ2-1 TRBV3-1 CASTSRGLAGGNEQFF
TRBJ1-5 TRBV6-2/TRBV6-3 CASSYPQPLPARNQPQHF
TRBJ1-2 TRBV29-1 CSVGGVFGYTF
TRBJ2-7 TRBV9 CASSPGLAGRAYEQYF
TRBJ1-2 TRBV7-9 CASSRTDGDPLGYTF
TRBJ1-1 TRBV5-1 CASSPRSSNTEALF
TRBJ1-5 TRBV28 CASSLRVPNQPQHF
TRBJ1-5 TRBV19 CASSITGYSNQPQHF
TRBJ2-3 TRBV7-9 CASSLQNTDTQYF
TRBJ1-5 TRBV28 CASSFVGASNQPQHF
TRBJ2-1 TRBV7-3 CASSYGTIAYNEQFF
TRBJ1-2 TRBV3-1 CASSPPPTGGYGYTF
TRBJ2-7 TRBV29-1 CSVMTGGDYEQYF
TRBJ1-5 TRBV7-6 CASSLGQGGQPQHF
TRBJ2-7 TRBV14 CASSPASGTYEQYF
TRBJ2-5 TRBV7-2 CASSLLSQGRYQETQYF
TRBJ1-1 TRBV9 CASSGGMDTEAFF
TRBJ2-5 TRBV15 CATSREGPQETQYF
TRBJ1-4 TRBV5-1 CASSLLTGAEKLFF
TRBJ2-5 TRBV7-8 CASSPKLLAVETQYF